This TCR beta chain was retrieved from a study of blood T cells in healthy people across ages (dated by TCRdb to between 2015 and 2017). With respect to the entire study: In model experiments, template switching captured about one uniquely barcoded TCR beta cDNA molecule for every two T cells. Using deep sequencing normalized with unique cDNA molecular identifiers, the study measured how TCR beta repertoire diversity changes with age. The donors were divided into four age groups: young (average around 16 years), middle-aged (about 39), aged (roughly 60) and long-lived (82). To avoid experimental bias, donors of different ages were distributed randomly across sequencing lanes. Two additional independent replicas of 1 million unique cDNA reads from the same blood draw were analyzed for two donors (one aged 18 to 29 and one aged 80 or older). Paper-wide results and their limitations: Total diversity estimates from one million sequenced T cells were considered lower bounds and underestimates. Compared with the aged group, the long-lived group had more naive CD4+ T cells, fewer expanded clones and increased TCR diversity, suggesting age selection. A strong correlation was found between observed TCR beta diversity and the percentage of naive T cells measured by flow cytometry. Conclusive comparison of naive and antigen-experienced compartments was prevented by the profiling of bulk unsorted PBMCs. Observed TCR beta diversity per million T cells fell roughly linearly with age, and a significant reduction was already apparent by age around 36. The CMV infection status of donors was not known, potentially confounding age-related changes in expanded clonotypes.

The sample holds a few counts of this clonotype. It has no known antigen specificity. One base away there is no much larger clone; base qualities are not given. At the junction V is shortened by 2 bases and J by 3 bases; bases outside the gene matches: 15. There are 18 amino acids in the CDR3, from cysteine to phenylalanine inclusive. This entry keeps only the CDR3 DNA: 54 bases, framed from base 1. Looking up the germline V gene yields CDR1 LGHNA and CDR2 YNFKEQ. Library creation used 5' RACE. A second PCR of roughly 6 to 11 cycles was run with a J-beta primer mix and a sample-barcoded 5' primer. A unique molecular identifier was introduced onto each TCR beta cDNA molecule by a template-switch 5' adaptor carrying 12 random nucleotides. Each sample yielded at least 2.5 million CDR3-containing paired-end reads. The Mint cDNA synthesis kit, primed by a TRBC-specific oligonucleotide, was used to synthesize first-strand cDNA from all RNA. Following uracil-DNA glycosylase treatment, a first 18-cycle PCR with universal primers M1SS and BC2_uni_R was performed on all cDNA. In the original analysis: For normalization, 1 million high-quality reads, each with a distinct molecular identifier, were randomly selected from each sample. Reads with shared molecular identifiers were discarded instead of being binned into consensus sequences. MiTCR, with a Q25 quality threshold and the strictest error-elimination algorithm, was used for CDR3 identification, clonotype clustering and error correction. Lower-bound total TCR beta diversity was estimated with a nonparametric unseen species model using Euler transformation. The raw public reads went through TCRdb reprocessing: fastp at Q25, MiXCR clone calling, in-frame beta chains kept. Duplicate CDR3 protein sequences are folded into a single record with the most common DNA and genes. The V and J calls were not made by the authors but by TCRdb's processing. The sample has roughly 1.9 million distinct CDR3 sequences on record, more than 35% of them singletons. The biggest ten clones account for more than 20% of the sample.

Systemically healthy Caucasian individuals from Russia, 39 in total and aged about 6 to 100 years, were included as donors. About 9.1 milliliters of peripheral blood were collected from each donor into EDTA-treated Vacutainer tubes. PBMCs were isolated by Ficoll-Paque density-gradient centrifugation, with at least 7 million obtained per sample. Trizol reagent was used to extract total RNA from PBMCs, with at least 5.5 micrograms per sample. The percentages of naive CD45RAhigh/CD27high T cells were determined by flow cytometry on a PBMC aliquot from every donor. The sequenced sample consisted of blood. This clonotype originated in a human donor in good health. The receptor chain draws on TRBV4-2 and TRBJ2-7; 8 middle bases align to TRBD1. The DNA reads TGTGCCAGCAGCCAAACCACAGGGGGAACCGCTACCGTCTACGAGCAGTACTTC. The encoded protein is CASSQTTGGTATVYEQYF.